What follows describes a single T cell receptor (beta chain). What it recognizes is unknown. This CDR3 region has 10 residues. The germline V gene encodes CDR1 SNHLY and CDR2 FYNNEI. The V gene lost 5 bases and the J gene lost 5 bases, with 3 bases spanning the gap. The entry originates in a study of cytomegalovirus exposure and HLA in healthy donors. Study observations and caveats: According to a later analysis, donors in an Asian-associated ancestry cluster reportedly had fewer N-insertions than the roughly 670-donor mean. Later, an analysis found that common viral pathogens appeared to be linked with several of the most significant clusters.

The PCR used 60 Vbeta and 13 Jbeta primers. The data were produced by immunoSEQ multiplex PCR, yet TCRdb's version contains in-frame clones alone and is incomplete. This specimen shows 65,000 to 85,000 clones; the ten leading clones hold under 1.5%. The chain is built from TRBV2 and TRBJ2-5; D remains unclear. The origin of this receptor is a woman aged 60-75 years in good health and CMV-seronegative. The specimen was PBMCs. The DNA of the CDR3 is TGTGCCAGCAGTCAGGAGACCCAGTACTTC. It codes for CASSQETQYF. Drawing the rest from reference TRBV2 and TRBJ2-5, the complete variable domain is EPEVTQTPSHQVTQMGQEVILRCVPISNHLYFYWYRQILGQKVEFLVSFYNNEISEKSEIFDDQFSVERPDGSNFTLKIRSTKLEDSAMYFCASSQETQYFGPGTRLLVL.